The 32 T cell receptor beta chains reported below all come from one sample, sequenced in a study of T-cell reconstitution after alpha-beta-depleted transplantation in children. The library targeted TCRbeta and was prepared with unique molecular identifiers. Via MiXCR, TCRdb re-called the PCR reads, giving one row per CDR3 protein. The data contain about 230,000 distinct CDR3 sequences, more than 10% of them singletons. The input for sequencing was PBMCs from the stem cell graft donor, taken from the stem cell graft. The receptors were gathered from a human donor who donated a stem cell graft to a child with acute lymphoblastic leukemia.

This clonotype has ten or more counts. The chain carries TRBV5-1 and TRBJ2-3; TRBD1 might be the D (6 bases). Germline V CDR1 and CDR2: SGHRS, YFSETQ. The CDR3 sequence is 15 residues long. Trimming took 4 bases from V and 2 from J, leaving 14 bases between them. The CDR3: CASSPRTENTDTQYF. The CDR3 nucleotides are TGCGCCAGCAGCCCTAGGACAGAAAACACAGATACGCAGTATTTT.

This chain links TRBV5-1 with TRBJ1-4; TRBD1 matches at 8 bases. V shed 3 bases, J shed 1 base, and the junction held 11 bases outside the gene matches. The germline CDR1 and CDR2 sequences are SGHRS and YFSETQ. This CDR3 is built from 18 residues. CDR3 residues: CASSSTRQGIVTNEKLFF. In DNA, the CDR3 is TGCGCCAGCAGCTCCACTCGACAGGGGATAGTAACTAATGAAAAACTGTTTTTT.

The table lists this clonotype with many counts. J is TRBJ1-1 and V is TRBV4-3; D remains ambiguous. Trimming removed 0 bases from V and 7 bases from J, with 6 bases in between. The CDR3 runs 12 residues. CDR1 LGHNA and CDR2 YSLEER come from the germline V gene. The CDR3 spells CASSQDWGEAFF. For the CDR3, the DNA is TGCGCCAGCAGCCAAGACTGGGGTGAAGCTTTCTTT.

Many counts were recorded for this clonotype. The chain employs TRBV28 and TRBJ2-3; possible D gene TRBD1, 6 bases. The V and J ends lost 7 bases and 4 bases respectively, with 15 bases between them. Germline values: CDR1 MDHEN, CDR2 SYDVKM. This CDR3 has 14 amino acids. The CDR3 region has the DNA TGTGCCAGCACCGAGGGGGTTATGGCAGATACGCAGTATTTT. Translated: CASTEGVMADTQYF. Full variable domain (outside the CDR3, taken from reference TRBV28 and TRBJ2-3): DVKVTQSSRYLVKRTGEKVFLECVQDMDHENMFWYRQDPGLGLRLIYFSYDVKMKEKGDIPEGYSVSREKKERFSLILESASTNQTSMYLCASTEGVMADTQYFGPGTRLTVL.

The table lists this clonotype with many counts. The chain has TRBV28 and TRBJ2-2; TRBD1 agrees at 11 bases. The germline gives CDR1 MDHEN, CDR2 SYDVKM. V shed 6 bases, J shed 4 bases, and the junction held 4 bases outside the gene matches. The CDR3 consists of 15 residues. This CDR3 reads CASRSGTGGTGELFF. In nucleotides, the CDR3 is TGTGCCAGCAGGTCCGGGACAGGGGGCACCGGGGAGCTGTTTTTT.

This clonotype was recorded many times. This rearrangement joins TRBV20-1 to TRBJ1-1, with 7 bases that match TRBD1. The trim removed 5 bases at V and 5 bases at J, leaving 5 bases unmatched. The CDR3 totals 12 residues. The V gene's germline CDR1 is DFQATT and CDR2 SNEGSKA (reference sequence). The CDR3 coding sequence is TGCAGTGCTCGACAGGGTGGGACTGAAGCTTTCTTT. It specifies CSARQGGTEAFF.

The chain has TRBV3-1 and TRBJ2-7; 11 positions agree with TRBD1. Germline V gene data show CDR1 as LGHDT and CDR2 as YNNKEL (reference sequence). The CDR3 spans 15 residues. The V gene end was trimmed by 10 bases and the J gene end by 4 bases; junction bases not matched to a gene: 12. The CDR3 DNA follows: TGTGCCACCTCCGCTCCCGGGACAGGGGGTTACGAGCAGTACTTC. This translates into CATSAPGTGGYEQYF.

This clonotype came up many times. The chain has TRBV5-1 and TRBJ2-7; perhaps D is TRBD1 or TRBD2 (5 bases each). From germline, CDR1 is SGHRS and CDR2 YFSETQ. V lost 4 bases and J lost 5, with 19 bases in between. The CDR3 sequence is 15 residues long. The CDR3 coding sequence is TGCGCCAGCAGCCCCGGGACCGAGGTTCGGGACGAGCAGTACTTC. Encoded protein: CASSPGTEVRDEQYF.

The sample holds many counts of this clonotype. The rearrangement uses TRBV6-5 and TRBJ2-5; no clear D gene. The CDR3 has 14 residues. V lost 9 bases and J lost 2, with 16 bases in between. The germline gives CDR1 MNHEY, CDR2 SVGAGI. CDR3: CASQSSMAQETQYF. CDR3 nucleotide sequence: TGTGCCAGTCAAAGTTCAATGGCTCAAGAGACCCAGTACTTC.

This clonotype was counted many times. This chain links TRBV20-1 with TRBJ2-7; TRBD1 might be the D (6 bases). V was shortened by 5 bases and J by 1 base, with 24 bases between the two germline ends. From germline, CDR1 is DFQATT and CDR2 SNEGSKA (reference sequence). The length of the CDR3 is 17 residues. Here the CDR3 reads CSAQITSGQGSSYEQYF. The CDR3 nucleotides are TGCAGTGCTCAAATTACGTCGGGACAAGGGAGTTCCTACGAGCAGTACTTC.

CDR3 nucleotide sequence: TGTGCCAGCAGCACCTCGACAGGGGGCAATGAGCAGTTCTTC. Translated, it gives CASSTSTGGNEQFF. The genes are TRBV7-9 and TRBJ2-1, with 9 bases matching TRBD1. Germline V gene lookup returns CDR1 SEHNR and CDR2 FQNEAQ (reference sequence). The trim removed 5 bases at V and 6 bases at J, leaving 5 bases unmatched. There are 14 residues in the CDR3. Full variable domain (remainder filled in from reference TRBV7-9 and TRBJ2-1): DTGVSQNPRHKITKRGQNVTFRCDPISEHNRLYWYRQTLGQGPEFLTYFQNEAQLEKSRLLSDRFSAERPKGSFSTLEIQRTEQGDSAMYLCASSTSTGGNEQFFGPGTRLTVL.

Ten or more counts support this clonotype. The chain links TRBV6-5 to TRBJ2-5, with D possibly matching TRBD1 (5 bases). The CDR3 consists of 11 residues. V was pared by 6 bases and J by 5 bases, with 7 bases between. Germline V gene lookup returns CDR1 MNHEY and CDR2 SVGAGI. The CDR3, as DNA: TGTGCCAGCAGGAACAGGGAGACCCAGTACTTC. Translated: CASRNRETQYF.

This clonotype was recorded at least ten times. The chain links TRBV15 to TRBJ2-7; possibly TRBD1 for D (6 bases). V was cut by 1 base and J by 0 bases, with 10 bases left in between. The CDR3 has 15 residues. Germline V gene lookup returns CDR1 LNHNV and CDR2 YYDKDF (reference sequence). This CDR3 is CATSRVVGGSYEQYF. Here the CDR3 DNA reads TGTGCCACCAGCAGAGTTGTAGGGGGCTCCTACGAGCAGTACTTC.

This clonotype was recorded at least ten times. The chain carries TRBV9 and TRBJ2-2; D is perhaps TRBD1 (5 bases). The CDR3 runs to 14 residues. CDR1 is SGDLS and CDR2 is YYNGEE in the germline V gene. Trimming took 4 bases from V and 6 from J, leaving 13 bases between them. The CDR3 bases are TGTGCCAGCAGCTTGCAGGGTTGGGCCGGGGAGCTGTTTTTT. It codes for CASSLQGWAGELFF.

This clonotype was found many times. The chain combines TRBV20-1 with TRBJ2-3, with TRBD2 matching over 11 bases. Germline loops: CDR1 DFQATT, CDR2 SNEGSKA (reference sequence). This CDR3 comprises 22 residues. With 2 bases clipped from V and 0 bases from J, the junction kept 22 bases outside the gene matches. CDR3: CSARPLGESLAGGPSSTDTQYF. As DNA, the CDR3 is TGCAGTGCTAGACCCCTAGGGGAGTCTTTAGCGGGAGGGCCCTCGAGCACAGATACGCAGTATTTT.

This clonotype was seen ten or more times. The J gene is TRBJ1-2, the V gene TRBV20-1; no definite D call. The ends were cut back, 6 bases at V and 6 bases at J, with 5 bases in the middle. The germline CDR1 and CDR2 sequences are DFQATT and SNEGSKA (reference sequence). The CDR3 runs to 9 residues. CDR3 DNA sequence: TGCAGTGCCGTGGATGGCTACACCTTC. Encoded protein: CSAVDGYTF.

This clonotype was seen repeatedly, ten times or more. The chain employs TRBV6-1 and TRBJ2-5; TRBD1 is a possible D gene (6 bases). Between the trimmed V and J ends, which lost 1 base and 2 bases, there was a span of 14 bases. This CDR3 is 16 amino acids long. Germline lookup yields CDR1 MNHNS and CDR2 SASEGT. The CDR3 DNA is TGTGCCAGCAGTGAAGGGTTAACAGGGCCTCAAGAGACCCAGTACTTC. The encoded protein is CASSEGLTGPQETQYF.

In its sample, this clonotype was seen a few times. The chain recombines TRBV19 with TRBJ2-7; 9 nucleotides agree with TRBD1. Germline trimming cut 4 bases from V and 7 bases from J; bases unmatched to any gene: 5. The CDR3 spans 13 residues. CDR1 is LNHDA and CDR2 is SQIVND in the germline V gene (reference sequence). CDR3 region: CASSTRDREEQYF. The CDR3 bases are TGTGCCAGTAGTACCCGGGACAGGGAAGAGCAGTACTTC.

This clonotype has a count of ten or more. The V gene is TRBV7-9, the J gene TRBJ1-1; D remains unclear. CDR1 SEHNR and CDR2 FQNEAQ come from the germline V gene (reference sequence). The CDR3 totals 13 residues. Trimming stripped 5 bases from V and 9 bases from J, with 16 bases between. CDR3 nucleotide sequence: TGTGCCAGCAGCCCTGGCGGGAGGGAAAAAGCTTTCTTT. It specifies CASSPGGREKAFF.

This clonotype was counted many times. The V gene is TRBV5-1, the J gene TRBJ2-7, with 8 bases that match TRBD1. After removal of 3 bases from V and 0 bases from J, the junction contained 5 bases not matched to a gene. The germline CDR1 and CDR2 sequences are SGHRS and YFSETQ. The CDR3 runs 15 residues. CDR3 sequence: CASSSRQGPSYEQYF. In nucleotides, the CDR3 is TGCGCCAGCAGCTCCCGACAGGGGCCCTCCTACGAGCAGTACTTC.

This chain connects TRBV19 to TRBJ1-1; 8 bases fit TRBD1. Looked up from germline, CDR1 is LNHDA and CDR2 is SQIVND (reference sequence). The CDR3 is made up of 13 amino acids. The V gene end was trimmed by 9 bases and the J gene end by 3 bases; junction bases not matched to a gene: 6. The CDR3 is CASIGQGHTEAFF. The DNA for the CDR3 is TGTGCCAGCATAGGACAGGGCCACACTGAAGCTTTCTTT.

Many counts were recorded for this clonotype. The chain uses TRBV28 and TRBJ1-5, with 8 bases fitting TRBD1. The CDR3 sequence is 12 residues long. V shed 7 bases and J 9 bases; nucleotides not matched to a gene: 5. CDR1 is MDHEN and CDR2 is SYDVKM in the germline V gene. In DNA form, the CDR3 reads TGTGCCAGCACATCAGGGGGCAGGCCCCAGCATTTT. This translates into CASTSGGRPQHF.

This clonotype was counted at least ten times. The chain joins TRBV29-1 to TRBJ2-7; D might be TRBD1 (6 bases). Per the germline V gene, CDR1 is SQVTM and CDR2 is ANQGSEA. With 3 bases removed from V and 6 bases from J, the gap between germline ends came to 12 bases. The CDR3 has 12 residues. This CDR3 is CSVEQGGPEQYF. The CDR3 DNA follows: TGCAGCGTTGAGCAAGGGGGTCCCGAGCAGTACTTC.

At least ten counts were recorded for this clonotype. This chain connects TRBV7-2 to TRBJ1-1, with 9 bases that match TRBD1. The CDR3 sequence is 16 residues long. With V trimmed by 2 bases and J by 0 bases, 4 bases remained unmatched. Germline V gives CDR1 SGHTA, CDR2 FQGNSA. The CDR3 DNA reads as TGTGCCAGCAGCTTAAGGACAGGGGCTGTGAACACTGAAGCTTTCTTT. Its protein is CASSLRTGAVNTEAFF. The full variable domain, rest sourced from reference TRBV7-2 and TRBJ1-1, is GAGVSQSPSNKVTEKGKDVELRCDPISGHTALYWYRQSLGQGLEFLIYFQGNSAPDKSGLPSDRFSAERTGGSVSTLTIQRTQQEDSAVYLCASSLRTGAVNTEAFFGQGTRLTVV.

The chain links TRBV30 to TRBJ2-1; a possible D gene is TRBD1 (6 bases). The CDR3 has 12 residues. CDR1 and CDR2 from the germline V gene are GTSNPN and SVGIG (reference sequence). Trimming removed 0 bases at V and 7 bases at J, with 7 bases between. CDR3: CAWSVQGNEQFF. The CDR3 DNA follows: TGTGCCTGGAGTGTACAGGGAAATGAGCAGTTCTTC.

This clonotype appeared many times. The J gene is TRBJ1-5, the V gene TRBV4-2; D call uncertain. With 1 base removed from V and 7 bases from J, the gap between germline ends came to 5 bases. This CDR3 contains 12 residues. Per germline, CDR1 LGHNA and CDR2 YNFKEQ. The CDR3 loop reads CASSQGEQPQHF. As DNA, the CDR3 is TGTGCCAGCAGCCAAGGGGAGCAGCCCCAGCATTTT.

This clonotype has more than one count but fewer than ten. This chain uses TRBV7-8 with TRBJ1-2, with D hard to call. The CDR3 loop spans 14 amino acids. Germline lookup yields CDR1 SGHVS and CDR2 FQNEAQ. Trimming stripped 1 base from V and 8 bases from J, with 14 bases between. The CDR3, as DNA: TGTGCCAGCAGCTTAGGTCTGGGAGGGAACGGCTACACCTTC. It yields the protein CASSLGLGGNGYTF. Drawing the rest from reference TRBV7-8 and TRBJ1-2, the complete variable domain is GAGVSQSPRYKVAKRGQDVALRCDPISGHVSLFWYQQALGQGPEFLTYFQNEAQLDKSGLPSDRFFAERPEGSVSTLKIQRTQQEDSAVYLCASSLGLGGNGYTFGSGTRLTVV.

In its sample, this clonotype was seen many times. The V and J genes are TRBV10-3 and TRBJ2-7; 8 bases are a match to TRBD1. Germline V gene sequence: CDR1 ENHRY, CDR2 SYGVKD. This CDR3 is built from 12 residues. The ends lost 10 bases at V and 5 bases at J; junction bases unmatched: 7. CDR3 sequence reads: CATGQGANEQYF. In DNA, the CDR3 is TGTGCCACCGGCCAGGGGGCTAACGAGCAGTACTTC.

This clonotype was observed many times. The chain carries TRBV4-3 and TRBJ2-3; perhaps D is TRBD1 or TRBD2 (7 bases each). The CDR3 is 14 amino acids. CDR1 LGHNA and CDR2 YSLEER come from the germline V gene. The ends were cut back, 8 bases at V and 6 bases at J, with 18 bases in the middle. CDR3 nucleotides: TGCGCCAGCGGACCAGGGGGGGCTAGCGATACGCAGTATTTT. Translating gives CASGPGGASDTQYF.

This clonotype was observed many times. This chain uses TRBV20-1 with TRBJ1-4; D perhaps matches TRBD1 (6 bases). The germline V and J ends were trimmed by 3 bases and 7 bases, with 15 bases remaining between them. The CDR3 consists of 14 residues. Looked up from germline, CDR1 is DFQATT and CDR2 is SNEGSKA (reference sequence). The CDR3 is CSASTGMGSEKLFF. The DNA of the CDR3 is TGCAGTGCTAGCACAGGGATGGGTAGTGAAAAACTGTTTTTT.

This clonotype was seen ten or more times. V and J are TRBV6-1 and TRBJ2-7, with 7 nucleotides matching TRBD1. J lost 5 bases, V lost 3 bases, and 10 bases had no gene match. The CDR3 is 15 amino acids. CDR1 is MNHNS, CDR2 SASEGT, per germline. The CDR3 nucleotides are TGTGCCAGCAGTGACAAAAGGGGGCGCCTCCACGAGCAGTACTTC. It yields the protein CASSDKRGRLHEQYF.

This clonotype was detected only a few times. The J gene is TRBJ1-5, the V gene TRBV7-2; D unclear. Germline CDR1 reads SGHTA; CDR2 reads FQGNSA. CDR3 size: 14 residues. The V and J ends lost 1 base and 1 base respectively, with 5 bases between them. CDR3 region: CASSLGVSNQPQHF. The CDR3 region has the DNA TGTGCCAGCAGCTTAGGAGTGAGCAATCAGCCCCAGCATTTT.